What follows are 10 T cell receptor beta chains derived from one specimen sequenced in a study of blood T cells in healthy people across ages. Alongside a J-beta primer mix, a sample-barcoded 5' primer served in a second PCR lasting 7 to 11 cycles. MiXCR, run by TCRdb on the 5' RACE reads, gives a single entry per CDR3 protein. The sample includes 500,000 to 650,000 distinct CDR3 sequences, about 27% of them seen just once. In addition, the sample was reused for a study of T cells of mothers and their children.

Sequenced material: blood. The receptors here all came from a boy aged 2 to 9 in good health.

The chain recombines TRBV5-1 with TRBJ1-2; the D is unclear. The CDR3 has 13 residues. Germline V gene data show CDR1 as SGHRS and CDR2 as YFSETQ. V lost 0 bases and J lost 8, with 11 bases in between. As DNA, the CDR3 is TGCGCCAGCAGCTTGGGTCAGCGTGGAGGCTACACCTTC. Residues: CASSLGQRGGYTF.

V and J are TRBV20-1 and TRBJ2-5; 15 bases are shared with TRBD2. CDR3 size: 18 residues. With 3 bases clipped from V and 3 bases from J, the junction kept 11 bases outside the gene matches. CDR1 is DFQATT, CDR2 SNEGSKA, per germline (reference sequence). The CDR3 is CSASEPGLAGGLEETQYF. The CDR3 region has the DNA TGCAGTGCTAGTGAACCCGGACTAGCGGGAGGGCTGGAAGAGACCCAGTACTTC.

This clonotype was observed a handful of times. Written as DNA, the CDR3 is TGTGCCAGCAGCGCCTCACCCGCGGAAAAACTGTTTTTT. It translates to CASSASPAEKLFF. The rearrangement links TRBV5-6 to TRBJ1-4; no firm D call. The ends were cut back, 4 bases at V and 8 bases at J, with 12 bases in the middle. CDR3 size: 13 residues. Germline CDR1 and CDR2: SGHDT and YYEEEE.

This chain links TRBV2 with TRBJ2-7; 9 bases agree with TRBD1. V trimming: 6 bases; J trimming: 6 bases; junction bases outside the gene matches: 6. The CDR3 has 13 amino acids. The germline V gene encodes CDR1 SNHLY and CDR2 FYNNEI. The CDR3 nucleotides read TGTGCCAGCAGATTGACAGGGGGGAGCGAGCAGTACTTC. This sequence encodes CASRLTGGSEQYF.

The chain has TRBV6-6 and TRBJ2-5; 10 bases align to TRBD1. The J call could be wrong; TRBJ2-1 is a better fit for the DNA end. The CDR3 runs 15 residues. CDR1 is MNHNY, CDR2 SVGAGI, per germline (reference sequence). Written as DNA, the CDR3 is TGTGCCAGCAGTTACTCTCGACAGGGGGCAGATGAGCAGTTCTTC. Amino acid sequence: CASSYSRQGADEQFF.

This clonotype was seen only a few times. The CDR3 is CASSRLGTGETQYF. The CDR3 region has the DNA TGTGCCAGCAGTCGTCTCGGGACTGGGGAGACCCAGTACTTC. The chain links TRBV2 to TRBJ2-5, with TRBD2 as a possible D gene (6 bases). From germline, CDR1 is SNHLY and CDR2 FYNNEI. Trimming took 5 bases from V and 5 from J, leaving 15 bases between them. The CDR3 sequence is 14 residues long.

V is TRBV20-1 and J is TRBJ1-5, with 8 bases identical to TRBD1. CDR3 length: 16 residues. Germline V gives CDR1 DFQATT, CDR2 SNEGSKA (reference sequence). V lost 0 bases, J lost 11 bases, and 15 bases stayed unmatched. CDR3 in amino acids: CSARDDRGGPQSAQHF. The CDR3 region has the DNA TGCAGTGCTAGAGACGACAGGGGCGGACCACAATCGGCCCAGCATTTT.

This clonotype was picked up many times. The chain couples TRBV6-6 to TRBJ2-2; TRBD2 matches 8 bases. This CDR3 contains 13 residues. The V and J ends lost 5 bases and 6 bases, in that order; junction bases with no gene match: 2. In germline, CDR1 is MNHNY, CDR2 SVGAGI (reference sequence). The CDR3 region has the DNA TGTGCCAGCAGTCAGGGACTAGCCGGGGAGCTGTTTTTT. The encoded protein is CASSQGLAGELFF.

V and J are TRBV2 and TRBJ2-5, with TRBD2 as a possible D gene (7 bases). Germline V gives CDR1 SNHLY, CDR2 FYNNEI. The V gene lost 2 bases and the J gene lost 4 bases, with 11 bases spanning the gap. This CDR3 has 14 amino acids. The CDR3 DNA is TGTGCCAGCAGTGAACGGGGAGGGGGAGAGACCCAGTACTTC. Its translation is CASSERGGGETQYF.

V usage is TRBV20-1 and J usage is TRBJ1-1, with D perhaps TRBD1 (6 bases). The V gene lost 8 bases and the J gene lost 8 bases, with 33 bases spanning the gap. Germline CDR1 reads DFQATT; CDR2 reads SNEGSKA (reference sequence). The CDR3 is 17 amino acids. The CDR3: CSTSSAGALSAKSEAFF. CDR3 nucleotide sequence: TGCAGTACGAGTTCCGCGGGGGCGCTATCCGCCAAGTCAGAAGCTTTCTTT.